The 5 T cell receptor beta chains given below trace back to one sample, sequenced in a study of blood T cell repertoires in COVID-19 (dated by TCRdb to 2020 to 2022). Libraries came from the immunoSEQ multiplex PCR assay. TCRdb retrieved this table from immuneACCESS and kept in-frame rearrangements only. Not all clones are present; in checked studies, unresolved V genes account for under half, and no reason is known for the remainder. In this sample the table shows over 250,000 clones, roughly 90% of which occur a single time. The ten largest clonotypes hold 8.9% of the sample. Sequenced: PBMCs or T cells enriched from blood (not recorded which). Receptor source: a woman younger than 30 who had recovered from COVID-19.

The rearrangement links TRBV2 to TRBJ1-6; D is uncertain. This CDR3 has 15 amino acids. V shed 6 bases and J shed 9 bases, with 18 bases lying between them. In germline, CDR1 is SNHLY, CDR2 FYNNEI. CDR3 sequence: CASSDRESTLSPLHF. CDR3 nucleotides: TGTGCCAGCAGCGACCGGGAGTCTACCCTTTCACCCCTCCACTTT.

This chain joins TRBV10-3 and TRBJ2-1; 7 bases fit TRBD2. CDR1 and CDR2 (germline): ENHRY, SYGVKD. The CDR3 extends over 19 amino acids. The ends lost 2 bases at V and 0 bases at J; junction bases unmatched: 13. The CDR3 nucleotides read TGTGCCATCAGTGAGGGCGGGGAGGGAACATTTCGCTCCTACAATGAGCAGTTCTTC. Translating gives CAISEGGEGTFRSYNEQFF.

This clone was counted between two and nine times. V is TRBV30 and J is TRBJ1-2, with 7 bases that match TRBD1. The CDR3 runs to 13 residues. Trimming cost V 7 bases and J 8 bases; bases outside gene matches: 13. From germline, CDR1 is GTSNPN and CDR2 SVGIG (reference sequence). In nucleotides, the CDR3 is TGTGCCTCCTGCCCAGGGGGGTGGGAAGGCTACACCTTC. As protein: CASCPGGWEGYTF.

The rearrangement links TRBV27 to TRBJ1-2, with D unresolved. V lost 6 bases and J lost 10, with 21 bases in between. Per germline, CDR1 MNHEY and CDR2 SMNVEV (reference sequence). The length of the CDR3 is 14 residues. CDR3 loop: CASSRTPPPESYTF. CDR3 DNA: TGTGCCAGCAGCCGAACACCGCCGCCCGAATCCTACACCTTC.

The chain employs TRBV28 and TRBJ2-1; 8 positions agree with TRBD2. The CDR3 extends over 18 amino acids. V was pared by 8 bases and J by 9 bases, with 24 bases of the junction left unmatched. The germline CDR1 and CDR2 sequences are MDHEN and SYDVKM. The chain's CDR3 is CASLGGRAMGLGGLEQFF. The CDR3 DNA sequence: TGTGCCAGCCTCGGGGGGAGGGCGATGGGACTAGGGGGACTTGAGCAGTTCTTC.